The TCR beta chain described here comes from a study of blood T cell repertoires in COVID-19. Overall study: COVID-19 samples, acute and convalescent, were from the United States, Italy and Spain.

Original processing methods: By means of reference gene primer amplification, nucleated cell counts were estimated. Assay: immunoSEQ multiplex PCR; the TCRdb copy retains only in-frame clones and omits some. V and J calls and clone size are given by that table; D and trimming were obtained from the DNA. The sample has about 330,000 clones, 80% to 90% seen once. Ages ranged from about 18 to 100 years, with residence in some 25 US areas. Clinical history as reported by participants underpinned cohort assignment. The receptor was derived from a woman aged 25 to 45 who had recovered from COVID-19. Sequenced material: PBMCs or T cells enriched from blood (not recorded which).

In DNA, the CDR3 is TGTGCCAGCAGTGTAATAGCCAAAAACATTCAGTACTTC. This encodes CASSVIAKNIQYF. The genes are TRBV12-3 or TRBV12-4 and TRBJ2-4, with D unclear. V lost 5 bases to trimming and J lost 0 bases, with 5 bases between them. The CDR3 extends over 13 amino acids.